The 25 T cell receptor beta chains below come from one sample, sequenced in a study of CD8 T cells in Susac syndrome. Reverse transcription of 0.5 to 1 ug RNA was performed with random hexamers. Each CDR3 protein gets one entry after TCRdb re-called the immunoSEQ multiplex PCR reads with MiXCR. The data show 110,000 or so distinct CDR3 sequences, 90% to 98% seen once. The specimen was CD4+ T cells from PBMCs. These receptors were taken from a human donor in good health.

The chain employs TRBV20-1 and TRBJ2-5; 8 nucleotides line up with TRBD2. J was trimmed by 3 bases and V by 6 bases; bases with no gene match: 9. The CDR3 sequence is 14 residues long. Germline V CDR1 and CDR2: DFQATT, SNEGSKA (reference sequence). The DNA for the CDR3 is TGCAGTGCGAGCGGGGGCGCCAGGAAAGAGACCCAGTACTTC. Its protein product is CSASGGARKETQYF.

This clonotype has just one count. The V call is TRBV10-3, the J call TRBJ2-7, with 7 bases identical to TRBD1. CDR1 is ENHRY, CDR2 SYGVKD, per germline. The J segment lost 6 bases and the V segment lost 4 bases, leaving 3 bases of the junction unmatched. The length of the CDR3 is 12 residues. The CDR3 here is CAISGTGAEQYF. CDR3 nucleotide sequence: TGTGCCATCAGTGGTACAGGGGCCGAGCAGTACTTC.

The rearrangement links TRBV6-6 to TRBJ1-1, with a tentative D call TRBD1 (5 bases). V was pared by 5 bases and J by 8 bases, with 15 bases between. Germline V gives CDR1 MNHNY, CDR2 SVGAGI (reference sequence). CDR3 length: 13 residues. Here the CDR3 DNA reads TGTGCCAGCAGTCGGGAAGGGGCGGCCGAAGCTTTCTTT. It translates to CASSREGAAEAFF.

This chain uses TRBV24-1 with TRBJ2-5, with 15 bases fitting TRBD2. Losses at the gene ends were 5 bases for V and 5 bases for J; bases not matched to a gene: 8. CDR1 KGHDR and CDR2 SFDVKD come from the germline V gene. The CDR3 is 17 residues long. The CDR3 bases are TGTGCCACCAGTGCCCCTCCGGGACTAGCGGGAGGTGAGACCCAGTACTTC. Its protein is CATSAPPGLAGGETQYF.

The chain uses TRBV7-2 and TRBJ2-5, with D perhaps being TRBD1 or TRBD2 (6 bases each). V lost 1 base and J lost 5, with 8 bases in between. Germline V gives CDR1 SGHTA, CDR2 FQGNSA. The CDR3 extends over 13 amino acids. The CDR3 DNA follows: TGTGCCAGCAGCTTAGGAGGGGGGGAGACCCAGTACTTC. Translation: CASSLGGGETQYF.

The chain is built from TRBV19 and TRBJ2-3; 7 positions agree with TRBD1. After removal of 6 bases from V and 3 bases from J, the junction contained 0 bases not matched to a gene. This CDR3 spans 12 amino acids. Germline CDR1 is LNHDA and CDR2 is SQIVND (reference sequence). As DNA, the CDR3 is TGTGCCAGTAGGGACAGGACAGATACGCAGTATTTT. Translating it yields CASRDRTDTQYF. The complete variable domain, with remaining parts taken from reference TRBV19 and TRBJ2-3, reads DGGITQSPKYLFRKEGQNVTLSCEQNLNHDAMYWYRQDPGQGLRLIYYSQIVNDFQKGDIAEGYSVSREKKESFPLTVTSAQKNPTAFYLCASRDRTDTQYFGPGTRLTVL.

The V and J genes are TRBV14 and TRBJ2-7, with TRBD1 matching 9 bases. J gave up 3 bases and V 3 bases, and 6 bases lay outside the gene matches. Germline V CDR1 and CDR2: SGHDN, FVKESK. The CDR3 spans 15 residues. CDR3 protein: CASSHTGQGNYEQYF. CDR3 nucleotide sequence: TGTGCCAGCAGCCACACTGGACAGGGGAACTACGAGCAGTACTTC.

The V gene is TRBV19, the J gene TRBJ2-6; no definite D call. Trimming cost V 6 bases and J 4 bases, with 16 bases left between them. This CDR3 is built from 16 residues. Germline V gives CDR1 LNHDA, CDR2 SQIVND (reference sequence). CDR3 residues: CASRRPLQTGANVLTF. Written as DNA, the CDR3 is TGTGCCAGTAGACGCCCTCTCCAGACCGGGGCCAACGTCCTGACTTTC.

The chain is built from TRBV5-1 and TRBJ2-1, with 11 bases matching TRBD2. This CDR3 has 16 residues. V gave up 2 bases and J gave up 4 bases; unmatched junction bases: 5. Germline V gene lookup returns CDR1 SGHRS and CDR2 YFSETQ. This CDR3 is CASSLTGTSGYNEQFF. CDR3 nucleotide sequence: TGCGCCAGCAGCTTAACCGGGACTAGCGGATACAATGAGCAGTTCTTC.

The chain links TRBV7-6 to TRBJ2-5, with TRBD1 matching 8 bases. The CDR3 totals 14 residues. The V gene's germline CDR1 is SGHVS and CDR2 FNYEAQ. The junction had 3 bases not matched to a gene; V was cut back by 4 bases and J by 2 bases. The CDR3 is CASSSTGAQETQYF. CDR3 coding DNA: TGTGCCAGCAGCTCGACAGGGGCACAAGAGACCCAGTACTTC.

DNA for the CDR3: TGTGCCAGCAGCTTAATGGGGGTCTCCTACGAGCAGTACTTC. It translates to CASSLMGVSYEQYF. This sequence joins TRBV7-9 and TRBJ2-7; either TRBD1 or TRBD2 may fit D (5 bases each). CDR1 and CDR2 (germline): SEHNR, FQNEAQ (reference sequence). CDR3 length: 14 residues. Trimming took 2 bases from V and 0 from J, leaving 8 bases between them.

J is TRBJ2-5 and V is TRBV11-3, with 8 bases identical to TRBD1. Germline trimming cut 5 bases from V and 4 bases from J; bases unmatched to any gene: 0. Germline-derived CDR1 and CDR2 are SGHNT and YENEEA. CDR3 length: 12 residues. The CDR3 DNA reads as TGTGCCAGCAGCACAGGGGGAGAGACCCAGTACTTC. It specifies CASSTGGETQYF.

The chain links TRBV3-1 to TRBJ2-5; 8 positions agree with TRBD2. The length of the CDR3 is 16 residues. Trimming cost V 2 bases and J 9 bases; bases outside gene matches: 14. Looked up from germline, CDR1 is LGHDT and CDR2 is YNNKEL (reference sequence). DNA for the CDR3: TGTGCCAGCAGCCAATCAGGCGCGGGGGGTTCAGGGGCCCAGTACTTC. The encoded protein is CASSQSGAGGSGAQYF.

This clonotype is a singleton in its sample. V and J are TRBV18 and TRBJ2-3, with TRBD2 matching over 8 bases. The V gene end was trimmed by 6 bases and the J gene end by 4 bases; junction bases not matched to a gene: 12. CDR1 and CDR2 (germline): KGHSH, LQKENI. CDR3 length equals 16 residues. CDR3 loop: CASSPLSGSRADTQYF. CDR3 coding DNA: TGTGCCAGCTCGCCTTTAAGCGGGAGTCGAGCAGATACGCAGTATTTT.

This chain's CDR3 is CSATSGAIQETQYF. The CDR3 DNA follows: TGCAGTGCTACGAGCGGGGCCATTCAAGAGACCCAGTACTTC. The J gene is TRBJ2-5, the V gene TRBV20-1; 7 positions match TRBD2. V shed 4 bases, J shed 2 bases, and the junction held 7 bases outside the gene matches. This CDR3 spans 14 amino acids. Germline V gene sequence: CDR1 DFQATT, CDR2 SNEGSKA (reference sequence).

The rearrangement uses TRBV3-1 and TRBJ2-2; D not certain. Germline CDR1 reads LGHDT; CDR2 reads YNNKEL (reference sequence). V was trimmed by 3 bases and J by 6 bases, leaving 11 bases between them. There are 14 residues in the CDR3. The CDR3 loop reads CASSQLVLAGELFF. The CDR3 DNA is TGTGCCAGCAGCCAGCTCGTGTTGGCCGGGGAGCTGTTTTTT.

The V call is TRBV5-6, the J call TRBJ1-2; tentative D call: TRBD1 (6 bases). V was trimmed by 5 bases and J by 0 bases, leaving 17 bases between them. The CDR3 extends over 16 amino acids. Germline-derived CDR1 and CDR2 are SGHDT and YYEEEE. The CDR3 protein is CASRQRYREPNYGYTF. The DNA for the CDR3 is TGTGCCAGCAGGCAGAGGTACAGGGAACCTAACTATGGCTACACCTTC.

The chain has TRBV30 and TRBJ2-6, with D perhaps matching TRBD1 (5 bases). V gave up 2 bases and J gave up 4 bases, with 18 bases separating them. CDR3 length equals 17 residues. CDR1 and CDR2 from the germline V gene are GTSNPN and SVGIG (reference sequence). For the CDR3, the DNA is TGTGCCTGGAGTATGGCCAGGGTTCCCTTCGGGGCCAACGTCCTGACTTTC. Translation: CAWSMARVPFGANVLTF.

Only a few counts were recorded for this clonotype. The chain carries TRBV12-3 or TRBV12-4 and TRBJ2-5; D gene uncertain. This CDR3 contains 10 residues. V was cut by 1 base and J by 6 bases, with 0 bases left in between. The DNA for the CDR3 is TGTGCCAGCAGTTTAGAGACCCAGTACTTC. It codes for CASSLETQYF.

V is TRBV27 and J is TRBJ2-5, with TRBD1 identical over 9 bases. Germline lookup yields CDR1 MNHEY and CDR2 SMNVEV (reference sequence). V lost 7 bases to trimming and J lost 1 base; unmatched junction nucleotides: 4. The CDR3 is made up of 14 amino acids. Written as DNA, the CDR3 is TGTGCCAGCAACCCACAGGGGGCCCAAGAGACCCAGTACTTC. It specifies CASNPQGAQETQYF.

The chain combines TRBV30 with TRBJ1-1, with TRBD1 matching over 9 bases. Trimming at V came to 4 bases and at J to 0 bases, leaving 3 bases not matched to a gene. Germline loops: CDR1 GTSNPN, CDR2 SVGIG (reference sequence). The CDR3 spans 14 residues. The CDR3 bases are TGTGCCTGGAACAGGGGGCTCATGAACACTGAAGCTTTCTTT. It translates to CAWNRGLMNTEAFF.

The CDR3 DNA is TGTGCCAGTAGTAGCCCCGGGGAGGGGAACACTGAAGCTTTCTTT. Amino acid sequence: CASSSPGEGNTEAFF. The chain links TRBV19 to TRBJ1-1, with D unresolved. Trimming removed 4 bases at V and 1 base at J, with 13 bases between. The CDR3 extends over 15 amino acids. Per germline, CDR1 LNHDA and CDR2 SQIVND (reference sequence).

This sequence joins TRBV4-3 and TRBJ2-2; TRBD1 matches at 7 bases. V lost 3 bases and J lost 4; bases outside the gene matches: 8. The CDR3 sequence is 16 residues long. Germline CDR1 is LGHNA and CDR2 is YSLEER. The CDR3 region is CASSHETTGSTGELFF. DNA for the CDR3: TGCGCCAGCAGCCATGAGACGACAGGGTCCACCGGGGAGCTGTTTTTT.

J is TRBJ1-5 and V is TRBV28; D ambiguous. The CDR3 is 14 amino acids. Trimming took 4 bases from V and 3 from J, leaving 10 bases between them. Germline V lookup: CDR1 MDHEN, CDR2 SYDVKM. The CDR3: CASSWTSFNQPQHF. Here the CDR3 DNA reads TGTGCCAGCAGTTGGACGTCTTTCAATCAGCCCCAGCATTTT. The entire variable domain, with the rest obtained from reference TRBV28 and TRBJ1-5, is as follows: DVKVTQSSRYLVKRTGEKVFLECVQDMDHENMFWYRQDPGLGLRLIYFSYDVKMKEKGDIPEGYSVSREKKERFSLILESASTNQTSMYLCASSWTSFNQPQHFGDGTRLSIL.

In DNA, the CDR3 is TGCAGTGCTAGACCACGGACAGGGCAGGTTGAAGCTTTCTTT. Protein sequence: CSARPRTGQVEAFF. The chain is built from TRBV20-1 and TRBJ1-1; 8 nucleotides match TRBD1. V lost 2 bases and J lost 7; bases outside the gene matches: 9. Germline CDR1 DFQATT, CDR2 SNEGSKA (reference sequence). The CDR3 is 14 residues long.